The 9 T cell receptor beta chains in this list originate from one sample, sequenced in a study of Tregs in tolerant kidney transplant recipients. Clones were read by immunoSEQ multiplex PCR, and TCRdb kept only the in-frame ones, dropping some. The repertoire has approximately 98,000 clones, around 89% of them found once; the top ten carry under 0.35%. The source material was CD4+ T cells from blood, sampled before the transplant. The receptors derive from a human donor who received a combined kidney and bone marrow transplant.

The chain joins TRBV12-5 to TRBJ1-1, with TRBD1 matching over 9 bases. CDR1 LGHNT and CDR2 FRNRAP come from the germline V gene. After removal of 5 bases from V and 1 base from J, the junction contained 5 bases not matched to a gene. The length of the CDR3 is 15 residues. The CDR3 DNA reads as TGTGCTAGTGGTAAGGGACAGGGAGCGAACACTGAAGCTTTCTTT. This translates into CASGKGQGANTEAFF.

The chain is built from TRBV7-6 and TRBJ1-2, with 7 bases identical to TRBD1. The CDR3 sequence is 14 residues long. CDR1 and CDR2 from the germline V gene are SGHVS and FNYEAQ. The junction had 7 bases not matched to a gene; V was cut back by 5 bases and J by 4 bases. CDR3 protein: CASSPRQGGYGYTF. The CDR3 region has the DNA TGTGCCAGCAGCCCCCGACAGGGAGGCTATGGCTACACCTTC.

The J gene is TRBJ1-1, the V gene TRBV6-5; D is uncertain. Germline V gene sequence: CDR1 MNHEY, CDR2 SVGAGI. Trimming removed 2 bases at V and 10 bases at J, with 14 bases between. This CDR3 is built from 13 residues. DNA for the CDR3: TGTGCCAGCAGTTACGGCGGCAAAGGGAGAGCTTTCTTT. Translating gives CASSYGGKGRAFF.

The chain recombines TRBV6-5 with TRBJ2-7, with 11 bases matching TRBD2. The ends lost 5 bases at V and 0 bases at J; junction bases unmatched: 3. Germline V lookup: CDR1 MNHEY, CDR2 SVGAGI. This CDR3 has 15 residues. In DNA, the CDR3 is TGTGCCAGCAGTCCAGGGACTAGCGGCTCCTACGAGCAGTACTTC. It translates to CASSPGTSGSYEQYF.

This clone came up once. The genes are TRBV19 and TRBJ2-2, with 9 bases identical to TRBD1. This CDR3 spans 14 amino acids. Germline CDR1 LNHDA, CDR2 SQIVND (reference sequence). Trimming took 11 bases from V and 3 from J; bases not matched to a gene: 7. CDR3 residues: CAGHRGQYTGELFF. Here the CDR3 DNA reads TGTGCCGGGCACAGGGGGCAGTACACCGGGGAGCTGTTTTTT.

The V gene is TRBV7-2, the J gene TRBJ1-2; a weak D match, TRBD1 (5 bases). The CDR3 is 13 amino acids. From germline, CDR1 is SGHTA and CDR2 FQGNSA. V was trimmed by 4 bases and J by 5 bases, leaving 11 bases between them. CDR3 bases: TGTGCCAGCAGCTCAAGGACATTTTATGGCTACACCTTC. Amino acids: CASSSRTFYGYTF.

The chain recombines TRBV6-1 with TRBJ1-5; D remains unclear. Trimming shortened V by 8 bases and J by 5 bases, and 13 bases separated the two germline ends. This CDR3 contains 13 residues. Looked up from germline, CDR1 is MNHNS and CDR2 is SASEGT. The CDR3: CASLPEAYQPQHF. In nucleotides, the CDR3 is TGTGCCAGCCTCCCGGAAGCGTATCAGCCCCAGCATTTT.

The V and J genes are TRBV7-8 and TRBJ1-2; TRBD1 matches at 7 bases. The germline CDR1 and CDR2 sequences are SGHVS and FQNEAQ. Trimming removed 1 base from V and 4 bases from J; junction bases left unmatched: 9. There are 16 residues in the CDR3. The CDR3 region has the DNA TGTGCCAGCAGCTTAGAAACAGGGGCGTCAGTCTATGGCTACACCTTC. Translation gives CASSLETGASVYGYTF.

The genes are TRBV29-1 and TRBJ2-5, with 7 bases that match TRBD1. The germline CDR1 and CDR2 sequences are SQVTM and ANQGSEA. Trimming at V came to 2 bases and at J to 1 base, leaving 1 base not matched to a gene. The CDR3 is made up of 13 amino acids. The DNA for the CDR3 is TGCAGCGTTGAAACAGGGGCCCAAGAGACCCAGTACTTC. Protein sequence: CSVETGAQETQYF.